This T cell receptor beta chain was sequenced in a study of patients and donors after allogeneic stem cell transplantation. From germline, CDR1 is SNHLY and CDR2 FYNNEI. Trimming shortened V by 1 base and J by 5 bases, and 11 bases separated the two germline ends. The CDR3 sequence is 14 residues long. A single record per CDR3 protein comes from TCRdb applying MiXCR to the RT-PCR reads. The sample contains a few hundred thousand distinct CDR3 sequences, 13% to 15% of which appear only once. The source is a human donor who was either an allogeneic HSCT recipient or a stem cell or donor lymphocyte infusion donor (not recorded which). It is not recorded whose cells these are; they may come from a transplant donor. The sequenced material came from blood, either unsorted or a sorted T cell fraction (not recorded which). The rearrangement uses TRBV2 and TRBJ1-1, with D unresolved. DNA for the CDR3: TGTGCCAGCAGTGAAGGCAGAGCCCCTACTGAAGCTTTCTTT. Translating it yields CASSEGRAPTEAFF.